One and the same sample provided the 6 T cell receptor beta chains below, sequenced in a study of T-cell memory formation after mild COVID-19. TCRdb re-called the 5' RACE reads through MiXCR, storing one row per CDR3 protein. The profile covers around 300,000 distinct CDR3 sequences, with around 19% appearing a single time and about 21% taken by the ten largest. Source material: PBMCs or a T cell subset sorted from them (not recorded which). The receptors derive from a man between 18 and 29 years old who had mild COVID-19 (a few samples of this study predate the infection). Cell type and time point are not known.

This clonotype was detected a few times. This sequence joins TRBV6-5 and TRBJ2-3; TRBD2 matches 7 bases. CDR3 length equals 12 residues. The J segment lost 12 bases and the V segment lost 0 bases, leaving 3 bases of the junction unmatched. CDR1 is MNHEY, CDR2 SVGAGI, per germline. CDR3 in DNA: TGTGCCAGCAGTTACTCAGGACTAGTCCAGTATTTT. This sequence encodes CASSYSGLVQYF.

This clonotype was found a few times. The V call is TRBV5-6, the J call TRBJ2-1; TRBD2 matches 9 bases. CDR1 and CDR2 from the germline V gene are SGHDT and YYEEEE. The CDR3 has 14 residues. The V gene end was trimmed by 2 bases and the J gene end by 8 bases; junction bases not matched to a gene: 5. The CDR3 protein is CASSLVAGVHEQFF. In DNA, the CDR3 is TGTGCCAGCAGCTTAGTAGCGGGGGTACATGAGCAGTTCTTC. Complete variable domain (other parts from reference TRBV5-6 and TRBJ2-1): DAGVTQSPTHLIKTRGQQVTLRCSPKSGHDTVSWYQQALGQGPQFIFQYYEEEERQRGNFPDRFSGHQFPNYSSELNVNALLLGDSALYLCASSLVAGVHEQFFGPGTRLTVL.

This clonotype was observed a handful of times. The genes are TRBV7-9 and TRBJ2-2; D gene unclear. Trimming stripped 8 bases from V and 7 bases from J, with 5 bases between. Germline CDR1 SEHNR, CDR2 FQNEAQ (reference sequence). CDR3 length: 10 amino acids. CDR3 DNA: TGTGCCAGCCTGGGCGGGGAGCTGTTTTTT. Amino acid sequence: CASLGGELFF.

The chain uses TRBV27 and TRBJ2-7; tentative D call: TRBD1 (5 bases). The germline V and J ends were trimmed by 2 bases and 5 bases, with 13 bases remaining between them. The length of the CDR3 is 14 residues. Per the germline V gene, CDR1 is MNHEY and CDR2 is SMNVEV (reference sequence). The CDR3 loop is CASSLQGPSHEQYF. Written as DNA, the CDR3 is TGTGCCAGCAGTTTACAGGGCCCGAGCCACGAGCAGTACTTC.

The chain recombines TRBV20-1 with TRBJ2-7, with TRBD2 identical over 8 bases. CDR1 DFQATT and CDR2 SNEGSKA come from the germline V gene (reference sequence). The CDR3 sequence is 11 residues long. With 6 bases clipped from V and 6 bases from J, the junction kept 4 bases outside the gene matches. The CDR3 nucleotides read TGCAGTGCCCGCGGGGGGAGCGAGCAGTACGTC. This codes for CSARGGSEQYV.

The rearrangement joins TRBV14 to TRBJ1-1, with D unresolved. CDR1 is SGHDN, CDR2 FVKESK, per germline. V lost 7 bases, J lost 2 bases, and 11 bases lay in between. The CDR3 totals 13 residues. The CDR3 sequence: CASTTQENTEAFF. CDR3 sequence (DNA): TGTGCCAGCACCACGCAGGAAAACACTGAAGCTTTCTTT.